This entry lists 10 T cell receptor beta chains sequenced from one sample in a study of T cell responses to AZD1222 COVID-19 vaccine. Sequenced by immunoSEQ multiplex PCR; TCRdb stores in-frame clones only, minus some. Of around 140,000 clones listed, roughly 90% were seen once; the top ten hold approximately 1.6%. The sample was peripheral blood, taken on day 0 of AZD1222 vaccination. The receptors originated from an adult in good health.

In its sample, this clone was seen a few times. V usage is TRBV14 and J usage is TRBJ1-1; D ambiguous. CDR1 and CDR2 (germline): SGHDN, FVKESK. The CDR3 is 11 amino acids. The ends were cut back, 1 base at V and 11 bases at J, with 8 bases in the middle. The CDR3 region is CASSQGFRAFF. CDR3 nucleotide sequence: TGTGCCAGCAGCCAAGGATTTCGCGCTTTCTTT.

CDR3 nucleotides: TGTGCCAGCATTTTCCAGAGCTCCTATAATTCACCCCTCCACTTT. This sequence encodes CASIFQSSYNSPLHF. The chain carries TRBV6-5 and TRBJ1-6; D call uncertain. V shed 7 bases and J shed 0 bases, with 10 bases lying between them. The CDR3 is 15 residues long. Looked up from germline, CDR1 is MNHEY and CDR2 is SVGAGI.

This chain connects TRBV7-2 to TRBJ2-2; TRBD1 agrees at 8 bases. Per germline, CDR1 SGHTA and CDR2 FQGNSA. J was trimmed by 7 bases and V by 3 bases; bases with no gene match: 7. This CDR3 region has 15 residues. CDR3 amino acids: CASSLDRATGGELFF. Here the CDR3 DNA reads TGTGCCAGCAGCTTGGACAGGGCGACGGGCGGGGAGCTGTTTTTT.

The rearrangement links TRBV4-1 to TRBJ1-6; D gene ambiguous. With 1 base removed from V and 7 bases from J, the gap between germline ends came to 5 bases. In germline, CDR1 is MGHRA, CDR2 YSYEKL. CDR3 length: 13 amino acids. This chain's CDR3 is CASSQVQNSPLHF. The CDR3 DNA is TGCGCCAGCAGCCAAGTTCAGAATTCACCCCTCCACTTT.

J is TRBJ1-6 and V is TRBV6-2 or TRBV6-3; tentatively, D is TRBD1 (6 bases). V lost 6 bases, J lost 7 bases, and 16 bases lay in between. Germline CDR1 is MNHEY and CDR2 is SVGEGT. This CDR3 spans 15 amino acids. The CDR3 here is CASSALGGRNSPLHF. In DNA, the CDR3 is TGTGCCAGCAGCGCCCTCGGGGGGCGGAATTCACCCCTCCACTTT.

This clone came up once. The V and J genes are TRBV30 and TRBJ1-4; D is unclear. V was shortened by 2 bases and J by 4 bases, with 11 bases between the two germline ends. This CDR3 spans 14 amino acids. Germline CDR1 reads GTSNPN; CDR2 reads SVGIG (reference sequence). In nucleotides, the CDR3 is TGTGCCTGGAGTTGGGATCAGGTTAATGAAAAACTGTTTTTT. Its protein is CAWSWDQVNEKLFF.

DNA of the CDR3: TGTGCCATCACCAAGACAGGGGGAGATAACTATGGCTACACCTTC. Amino acid sequence: CAITKTGGDNYGYTF. This chain joins TRBV10-3 and TRBJ1-2; 9 bases line up with TRBD1. This CDR3 spans 15 amino acids. V lost 7 bases, J lost 1 base, and 7 bases stayed unmatched. CDR1 is ENHRY and CDR2 is SYGVKD in the germline V gene.

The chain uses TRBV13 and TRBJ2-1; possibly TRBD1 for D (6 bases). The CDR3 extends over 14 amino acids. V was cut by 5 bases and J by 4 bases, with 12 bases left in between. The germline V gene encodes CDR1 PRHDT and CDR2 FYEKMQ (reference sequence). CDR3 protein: CASSGQTLYNEQFF. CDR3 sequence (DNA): TGTGCCAGCAGCGGACAGACGTTGTACAATGAGCAGTTCTTC.

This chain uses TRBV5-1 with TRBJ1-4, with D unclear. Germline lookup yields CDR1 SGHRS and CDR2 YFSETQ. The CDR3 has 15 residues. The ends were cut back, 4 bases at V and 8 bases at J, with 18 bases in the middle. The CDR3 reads CASSTDTNEGEKLFF. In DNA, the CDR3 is TGCGCCAGCAGCACAGACACCAACGAAGGGGAAAAACTGTTTTTT.

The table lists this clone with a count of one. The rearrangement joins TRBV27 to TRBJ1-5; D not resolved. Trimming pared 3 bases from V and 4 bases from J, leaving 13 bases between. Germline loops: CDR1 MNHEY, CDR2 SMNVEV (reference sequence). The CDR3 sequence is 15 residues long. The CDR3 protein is CASSFEGRSNQPQHF. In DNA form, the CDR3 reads TGTGCCAGCAGTTTTGAGGGTAGGTCGAATCAGCCCCAGCATTTT.